This is a list of T cell receptor beta chains from one sample in a study of blood T cell repertoires in COVID-19. Assay used: immunoSEQ multiplex PCR; TCRdb lists only in-frame clones, some missing. The sample has 70,000 or so clones, around 87% seen once. The material sequenced was peripheral blood. These receptor sequences come from a woman under 30 with acute or convalescent COVID-19. CDR3s include the opening cysteine and the closing phenylalanine or tryptophan. The order of the fields is clone size, J gene, V gene, D gene, CDR3 protein, CDR3 DNA. The D gene is left open where the match is weak. The listing skips clone size in some rows; elsewhere it reads once, few, many or a size class.

clone size: .; J gene: TRBJ1-4; V gene: TRBV23-1; D gene: .; CDR3 protein: CASSQLAQGGNEKLFF; CDR3 DNA: TGCGCCAGCAGTCAATTGGCACAGGGCGGGAATGAAAAACTGTTTTTT
clone size: .; J gene: TRBJ2-2; V gene: TRBV10-3; D gene: TRBD1; CDR3 protein: CAIGTANTGELFF; CDR3 DNA: TGTGCCATCGGGACAGCGAACACCGGGGAGCTGTTTTTT
clone size: .; J gene: TRBJ2-7; V gene: TRBV28; D gene: .; CDR3 protein: CASSLTRRLYEQYF; CDR3 DNA: TGTGCCAGCAGTTTAACCCGGAGGCTCTACGAGCAGTACTTC
clone size: .; J gene: TRBJ2-5; V gene: TRBV7-2; D gene: .; CDR3 protein: CASSADSVGTQYF; CDR3 DNA: TGTGCCAGCAGCGCGGACTCCGTGGGGACCCAGTACTTC
clone size: .; J gene: TRBJ1-6; V gene: TRBV9; D gene: .; CDR3 protein: CASSVGTGSSPLHF; CDR3 DNA: TGTGCCAGCAGCGTAGGTACAGGGAGTTCACCCCTCCACTTT
clone size: .; J gene: TRBJ1-2; V gene: TRBV5-6; D gene: TRBD1; CDR3 protein: CASSLFWTGALNYGYTF; CDR3 DNA: TGTGCCAGCAGCCTTTTTTGGACAGGGGCCCTTAACTATGGCTACACCTTC
clone size: few; J gene: TRBJ1-3; V gene: TRBV5-1; D gene: TRBD1; CDR3 protein: CASGQGGGSSGNTIYF; CDR3 DNA: TGCGCCAGCGGTCAGGGGGGCGGAAGCTCTGGAAACACCATATATTTT
clone size: .; J gene: TRBJ1-1; V gene: TRBV21-1; D gene: .; CDR3 protein: CASSKARVQRVRTEAFF; CDR3 DNA: TGTGCCAGCAGCAAAGCGAGAGTTCAGAGGGTGAGGACTGAAGCTTTCTTT
clone size: .; J gene: TRBJ1-5; V gene: TRBV12-5; D gene: TRBD1; CDR3 protein: CASGLGPKQGQGAFQPQHF; CDR3 DNA: TGTGCTAGTGGTTTGGGTCCCAAACAAGGGCAGGGGGCTTTTCAGCCCCAGCATTTT
clone size: .; J gene: TRBJ2-5; V gene: TRBV7-4; D gene: TRBD2; CDR3 protein: CASSLARGASGRVYETQYF; CDR3 DNA: TGTGCCAGCAGCTTAGCCCGGGGTGCTAGCGGGAGGGTTTACGAGACCCAGTACTTC
clone size: .; J gene: TRBJ2-7; V gene: TRBV11-2; D gene: .; CDR3 protein: CASSLGRTRTYEQYF; CDR3 DNA: TGTGCCAGCAGCTTAGGCCGGACTCGAACCTACGAGCAGTACTTC
clone size: .; J gene: TRBJ2-7; V gene: TRBV5-5; D gene: .; CDR3 protein: CASSFTGIEQYF; CDR3 DNA: TGTGCCAGCAGCTTCACAGGGATCGAGCAGTACTTC